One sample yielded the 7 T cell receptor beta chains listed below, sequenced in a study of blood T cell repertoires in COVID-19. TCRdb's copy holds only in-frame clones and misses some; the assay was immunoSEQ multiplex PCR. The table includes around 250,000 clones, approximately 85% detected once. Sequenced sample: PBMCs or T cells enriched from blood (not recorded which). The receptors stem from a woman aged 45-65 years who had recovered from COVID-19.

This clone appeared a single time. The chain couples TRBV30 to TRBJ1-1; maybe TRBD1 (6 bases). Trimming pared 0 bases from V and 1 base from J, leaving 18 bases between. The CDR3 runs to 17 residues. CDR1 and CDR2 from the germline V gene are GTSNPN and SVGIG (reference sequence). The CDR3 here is CAWSVFRGAQGNTEAFF. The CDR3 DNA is TGTGCCTGGAGTGTGTTTCGGGGGGCGCAGGGGAACACTGAAGCTTTCTTT.

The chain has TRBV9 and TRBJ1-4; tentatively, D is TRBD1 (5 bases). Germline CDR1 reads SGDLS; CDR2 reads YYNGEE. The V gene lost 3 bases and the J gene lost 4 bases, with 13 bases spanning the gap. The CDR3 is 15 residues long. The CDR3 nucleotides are TGTGCCAGCAGCGCTTCAGGGTTGGGTAATGAAAAACTGTTTTTT. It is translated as CASSASGLGNEKLFF.

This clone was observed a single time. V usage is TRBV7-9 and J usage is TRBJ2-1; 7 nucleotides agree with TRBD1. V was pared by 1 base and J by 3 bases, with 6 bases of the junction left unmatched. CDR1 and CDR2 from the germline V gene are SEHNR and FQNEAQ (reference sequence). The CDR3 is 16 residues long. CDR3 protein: CASSLVVAGGYNEQFF. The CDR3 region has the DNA TGTGCCAGCAGCTTAGTTGTGGCAGGGGGCTACAATGAGCAGTTCTTC.

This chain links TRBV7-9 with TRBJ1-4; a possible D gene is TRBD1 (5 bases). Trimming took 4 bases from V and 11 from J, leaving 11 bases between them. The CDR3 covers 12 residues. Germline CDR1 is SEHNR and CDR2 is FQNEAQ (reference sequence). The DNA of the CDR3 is TGTGCCAGCAGCTCCATTCGGGGGAAACTGTTTTTT. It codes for CASSSIRGKLFF.

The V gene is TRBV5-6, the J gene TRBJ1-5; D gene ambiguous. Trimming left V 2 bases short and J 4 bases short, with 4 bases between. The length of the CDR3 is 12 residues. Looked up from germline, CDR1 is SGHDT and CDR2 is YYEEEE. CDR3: CASSLANQPQHF. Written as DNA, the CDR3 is TGTGCCAGCAGCTTAGCGAATCAGCCCCAGCATTTT.

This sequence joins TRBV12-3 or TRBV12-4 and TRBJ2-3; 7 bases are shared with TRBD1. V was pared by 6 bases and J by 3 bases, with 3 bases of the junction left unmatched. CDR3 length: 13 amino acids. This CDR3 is CASSLDRTDTQYF. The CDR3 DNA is TGTGCCAGCAGCCTGGACAGGACAGATACGCAGTATTTT.

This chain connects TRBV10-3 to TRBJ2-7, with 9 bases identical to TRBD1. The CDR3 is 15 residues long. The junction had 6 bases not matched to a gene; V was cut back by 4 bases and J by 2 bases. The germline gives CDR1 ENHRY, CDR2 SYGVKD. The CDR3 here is CAISGRDRAAYEQYF. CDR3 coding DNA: TGTGCCATCAGTGGCCGGGACAGGGCCGCCTACGAGCAGTACTTC.